Reported below is one T cell receptor beta chain. The antigen remains undetermined. Assay used: immunoSEQ multiplex PCR; TCRdb lists only in-frame clones, some missing. The table has 70,000 to 75,000 clones, roughly nine tenths seen once; the top ten hold 1.3%. This specimen belongs to a study of T cell responses to AZD1222 COVID-19 vaccine. Whole-study results and caveats: At baseline, just five to seven AZD1222 recipients tested seropositive.

The CDR3 is 15 residues long. The sequencing here drew on peripheral blood, taken 28 days after the second AZD1222 dose. The rearrangement uses TRBV21-1 and TRBJ1-4; no DNA check was done on the table's D call, TRBD1. TRBV21-1 is a recognized pseudogene. The TCR was taken from an adult who received the AZD1222 COVID-19 vaccine. Written as DNA, the CDR3 is TGTGCCAGCAGCACTACAGGCGCGGCTAATGAAAAACTGTTTTTT. This codes for CASSTTGAANEKLFF.